The text below deals with one T cell receptor beta chain. What antigen it recognizes has not been identified. No much larger clonotype is one base removed from it; base qualities were not supplied. This entry belongs to a study of blood T cell repertoires in COVID-19 (TCRdb year 2020). With respect to the entire study: Collaborator samples came from the United States, Italy and Spain and covered acute and convalescent phases of COVID-19. The prospective study material was composed of cDNA or gDNA derived from T cells, B-cell-depleted T cells, or PBMCs. Deeply sampled blood TCRbeta repertoires from subjects exposed to, actively infected with, or recovered from COVID-19 were included in the dataset. A freely available public database, intended as a resource for researchers studying the immune response to SARS-CoV-2, is where the repertoires were released. The samples were drawn from the first 160 participants of the ongoing ImmuneRACE study and from over 950 subjects provided by 6 global collaborators. Sample metadata almost always included a de-identified subject ID, COVID-19 status, age in years and sex. HLA class I and class II types, where available, came from metadata supplied by the sample provider rather than from assay-based typing. The research as a whole found: The quantity of clinical and demographic metadata differed by source and by participant and was supplied without curation.

The collaborating institutions used their own protocols to collect whole blood in K2EDTA tubes. For TCRbeta analysis, collaborators shipped samples in one of three forms: frozen whole blood, isolated PBMCs, or DNA extracted from either of those sample types. TCRbeta CDR3 regions were amplified from genomic DNA by means of the immunoSEQ Assay, a bias-controlled multiplex PCR. As for how the authors treated the data: Within the assay, amplification of reference gene primers was used to estimate how many nucleated cells each sample contained. Sequence reads were collapsed and filtered to measure the absolute abundance of every unique TCRbeta CDR3 rearrangement. For each sample, productive Simpson clonality was calculated as the square root of Simpson's diversity index over productive rearrangements. TCRdb's version of the immuneACCESS table is confined to in-frame rearrangements and falls short of the full clone set. An unresolved V gene accounts for under half of the shortfall where checked; the remainder is of unknown origin. From that table come the V and J calls and clone size; the DNA was used to work out D and trimming. The sample table holds approximately 140,000 clones, of which about 86% were seen once. 2.5% to 4% of the sample comes from the top ten.

V trim: 4 bases; J trim: 8 bases; unmatched bases: 8. CDR1 and CDR2 were assigned from the germline V gene (reference sequence) as SGHKS and YYEKEE. CDR3 length: 14 amino acids, cysteine to phenylalanine. Just the 42-base CDR3 DNA is kept, in frame starting at base 1. The TCR sequence derives from a man in his 70s with acute or convalescent COVID-19. The V and J genes are TRBV5-5 and TRBJ2-1, and TRBD1 aligns with 8 junction nucleotides. The specimen was peripheral blood. The CDR3 reads as follows: CASSRFAGGDEQFF. The sequence in DNA is TGTGCCAGCAGCCGATTCGCAGGGGGCGATGAGCAGTTCTTC.